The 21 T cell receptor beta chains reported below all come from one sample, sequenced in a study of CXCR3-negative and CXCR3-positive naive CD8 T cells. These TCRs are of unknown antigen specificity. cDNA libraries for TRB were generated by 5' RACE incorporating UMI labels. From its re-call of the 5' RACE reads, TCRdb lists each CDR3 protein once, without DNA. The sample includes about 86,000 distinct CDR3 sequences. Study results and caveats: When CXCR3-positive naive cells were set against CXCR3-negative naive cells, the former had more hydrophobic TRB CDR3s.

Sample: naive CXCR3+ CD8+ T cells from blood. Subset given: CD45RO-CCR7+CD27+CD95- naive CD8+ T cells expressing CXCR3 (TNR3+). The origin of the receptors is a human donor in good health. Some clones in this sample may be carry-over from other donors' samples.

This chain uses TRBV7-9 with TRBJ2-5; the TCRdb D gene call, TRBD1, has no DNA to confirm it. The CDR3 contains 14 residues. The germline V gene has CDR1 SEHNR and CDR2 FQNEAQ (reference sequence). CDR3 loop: CASSGRDSKETQYF.

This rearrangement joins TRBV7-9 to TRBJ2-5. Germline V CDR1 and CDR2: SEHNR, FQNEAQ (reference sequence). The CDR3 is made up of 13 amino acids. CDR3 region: CASSSAWRETQYF.

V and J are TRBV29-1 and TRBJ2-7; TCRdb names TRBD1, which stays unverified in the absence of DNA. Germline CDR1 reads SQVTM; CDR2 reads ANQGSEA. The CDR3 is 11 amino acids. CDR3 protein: CSVQGGAEQYF.

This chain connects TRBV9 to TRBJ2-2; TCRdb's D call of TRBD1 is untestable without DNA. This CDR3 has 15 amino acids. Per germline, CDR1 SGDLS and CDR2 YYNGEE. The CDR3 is CASSVAGGYTGELFF.

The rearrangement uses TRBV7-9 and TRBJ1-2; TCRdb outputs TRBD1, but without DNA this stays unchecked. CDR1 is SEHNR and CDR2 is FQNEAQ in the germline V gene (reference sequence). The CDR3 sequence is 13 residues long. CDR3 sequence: CASSLAQTGGYTF.

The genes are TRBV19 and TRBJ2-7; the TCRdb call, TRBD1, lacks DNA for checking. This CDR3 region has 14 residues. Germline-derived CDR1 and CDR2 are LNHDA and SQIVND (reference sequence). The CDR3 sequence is CASSIEGGPYEQYF.

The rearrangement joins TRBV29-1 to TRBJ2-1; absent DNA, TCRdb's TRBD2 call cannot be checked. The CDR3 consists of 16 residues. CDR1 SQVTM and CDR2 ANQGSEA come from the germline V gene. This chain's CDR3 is CSVEDLDSGIVNEQFF.

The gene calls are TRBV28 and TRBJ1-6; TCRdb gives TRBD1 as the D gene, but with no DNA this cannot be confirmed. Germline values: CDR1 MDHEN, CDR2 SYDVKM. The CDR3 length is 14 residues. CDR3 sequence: CASSYRVYNSPLHF. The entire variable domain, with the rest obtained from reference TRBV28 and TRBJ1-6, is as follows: DVKVTQSSRYLVKRTGEKVFLECVQDMDHENMFWYRQDPGLGLRLIYFSYDVKMKEKGDIPEGYSVSREKKERFSLILESASTNQTSMYLCASSYRVYNSPLHFGNGTRLTVT.

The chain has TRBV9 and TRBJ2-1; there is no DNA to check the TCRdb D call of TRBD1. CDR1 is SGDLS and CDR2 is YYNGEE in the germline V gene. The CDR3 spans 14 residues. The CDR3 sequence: CASTRDSLHNEQFF.

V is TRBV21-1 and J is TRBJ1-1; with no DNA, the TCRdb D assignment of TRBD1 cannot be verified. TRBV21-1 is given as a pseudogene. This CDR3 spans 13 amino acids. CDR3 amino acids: CASSMGGRTEAFF.

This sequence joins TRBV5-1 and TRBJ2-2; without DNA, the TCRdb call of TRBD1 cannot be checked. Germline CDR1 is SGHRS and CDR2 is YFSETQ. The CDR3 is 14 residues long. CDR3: CASRFGGNTGELFF.

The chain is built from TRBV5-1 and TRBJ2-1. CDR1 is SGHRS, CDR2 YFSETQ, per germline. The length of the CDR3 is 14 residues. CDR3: CASSLEQSYNEQFF.

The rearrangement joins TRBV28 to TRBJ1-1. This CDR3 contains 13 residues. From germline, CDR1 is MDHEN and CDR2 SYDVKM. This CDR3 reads CASRLSVNTEAFF.

The CDR3 sequence: CSARRDLYEQYF. V and J are TRBV20-1 and TRBJ2-7; TCRdb names TRBD2, which stays unverified in the absence of DNA. Per the germline V gene, CDR1 is DFQATT and CDR2 is SNEGSKA (reference sequence). The length of the CDR3 is 12 residues.

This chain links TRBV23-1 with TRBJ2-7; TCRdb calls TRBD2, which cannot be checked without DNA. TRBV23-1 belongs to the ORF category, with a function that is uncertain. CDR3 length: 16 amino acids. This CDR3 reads CASSHPRTALSYEQYF.

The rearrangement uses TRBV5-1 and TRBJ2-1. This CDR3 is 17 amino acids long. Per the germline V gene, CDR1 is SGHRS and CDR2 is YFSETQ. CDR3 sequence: CASSLVSGARSYNEQFF. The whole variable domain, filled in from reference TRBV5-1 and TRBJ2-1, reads KAGVTQTPRYLIKTRGQQVTLSCSPISGHRSVSWYQQTPGQGLQFLFEYFSETQRNKGNFPGRFSGRQFSNSRSEMNVSTLELGDSALYLCASSLVSGARSYNEQFFGPGTRLTVL.

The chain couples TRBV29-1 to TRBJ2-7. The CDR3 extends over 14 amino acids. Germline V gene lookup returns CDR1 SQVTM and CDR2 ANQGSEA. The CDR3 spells CSVQTEGIYYEQYF.

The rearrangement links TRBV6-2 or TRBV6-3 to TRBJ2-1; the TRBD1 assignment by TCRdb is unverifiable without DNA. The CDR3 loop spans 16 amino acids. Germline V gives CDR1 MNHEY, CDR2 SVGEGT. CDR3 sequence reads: CASSDDPGQGANEQFF.

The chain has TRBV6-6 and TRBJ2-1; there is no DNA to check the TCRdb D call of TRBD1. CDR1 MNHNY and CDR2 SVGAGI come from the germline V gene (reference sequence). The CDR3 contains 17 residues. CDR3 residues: CASSYGGGHIDNNEQFF.

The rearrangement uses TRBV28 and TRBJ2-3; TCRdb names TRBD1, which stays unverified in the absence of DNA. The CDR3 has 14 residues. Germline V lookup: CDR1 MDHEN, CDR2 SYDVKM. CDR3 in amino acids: CASTPDQATDTQYF.

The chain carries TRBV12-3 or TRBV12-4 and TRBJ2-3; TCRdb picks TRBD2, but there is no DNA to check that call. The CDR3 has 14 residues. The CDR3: CASAGGPGTDTQYF.